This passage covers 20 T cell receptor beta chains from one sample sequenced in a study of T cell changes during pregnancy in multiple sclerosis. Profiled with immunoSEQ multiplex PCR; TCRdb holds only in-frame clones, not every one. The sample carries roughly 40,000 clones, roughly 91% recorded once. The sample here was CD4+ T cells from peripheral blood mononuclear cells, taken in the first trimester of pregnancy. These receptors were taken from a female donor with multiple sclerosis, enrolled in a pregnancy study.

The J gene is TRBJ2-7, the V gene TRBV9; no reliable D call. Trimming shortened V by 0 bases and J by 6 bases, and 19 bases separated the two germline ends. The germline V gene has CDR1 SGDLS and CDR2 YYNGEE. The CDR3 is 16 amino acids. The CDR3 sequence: CASSVDPGQGAIEQYF. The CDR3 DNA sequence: TGTGCCAGCAGCGTAGACCCGGGTCAAGGAGCTATCGAGCAGTACTTC.

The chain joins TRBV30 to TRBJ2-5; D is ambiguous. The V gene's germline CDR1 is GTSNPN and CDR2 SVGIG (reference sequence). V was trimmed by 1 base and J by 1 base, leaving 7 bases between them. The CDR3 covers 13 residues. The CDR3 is CAWSGGFQETQYF. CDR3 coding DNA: TGTGCCTGGAGTGGAGGATTCCAAGAGACCCAGTACTTC.

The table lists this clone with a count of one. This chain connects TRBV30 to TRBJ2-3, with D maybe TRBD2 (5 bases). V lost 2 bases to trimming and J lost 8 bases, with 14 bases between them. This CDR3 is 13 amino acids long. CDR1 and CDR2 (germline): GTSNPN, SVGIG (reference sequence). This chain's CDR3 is CAWSSTLGGTQYF. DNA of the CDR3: TGTGCCTGGAGTTCGACCCTTGGAGGTACGCAGTATTTT.

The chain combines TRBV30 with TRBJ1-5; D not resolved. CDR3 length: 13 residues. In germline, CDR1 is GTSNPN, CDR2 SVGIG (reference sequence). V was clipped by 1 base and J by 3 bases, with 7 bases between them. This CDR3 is CAWSGGPNQPQHF. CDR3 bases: TGTGCCTGGAGTGGAGGGCCCAATCAGCCCCAGCATTTT. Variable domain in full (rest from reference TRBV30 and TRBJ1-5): SQTIHQWPATLVQPVGSPLSLECTVEGTSNPNLYWYRQAAGRGLQLLFYSVGIGQISSEVPQNLSASRPQDRQFILSSKKLLLSDSGFYLCAWSGGPNQPQHFGDGTRLSIL.

The CDR3 sequence is CASSHLGDRVVGEQFF. Written as DNA, the CDR3 is TGCGCCAGCAGCCACCTCGGGGACAGGGTTGTCGGAGAGCAGTTCTTC. This chain connects TRBV4-3 to TRBJ2-1; 9 bases match TRBD1. Germline trimming cut 3 bases from V and 10 bases from J; bases unmatched to any gene: 13. This CDR3 is built from 16 residues. Germline CDR1 and CDR2: LGHNA and YSLEER.

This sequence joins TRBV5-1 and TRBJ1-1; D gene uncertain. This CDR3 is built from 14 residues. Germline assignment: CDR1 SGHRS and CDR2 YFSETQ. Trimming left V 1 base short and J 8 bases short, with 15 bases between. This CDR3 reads CASSLYLVDSEAFF. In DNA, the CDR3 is TGCGCCAGCAGCTTGTACTTGGTGGACTCGGAAGCTTTCTTT.

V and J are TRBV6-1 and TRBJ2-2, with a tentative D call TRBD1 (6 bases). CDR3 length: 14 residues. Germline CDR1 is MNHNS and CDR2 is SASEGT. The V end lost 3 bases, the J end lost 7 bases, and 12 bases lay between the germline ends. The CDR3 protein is CASSEVRGVGELFF. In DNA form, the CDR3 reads TGTGCCAGCAGTGAGGTCAGGGGCGTCGGGGAGCTGTTTTTT.

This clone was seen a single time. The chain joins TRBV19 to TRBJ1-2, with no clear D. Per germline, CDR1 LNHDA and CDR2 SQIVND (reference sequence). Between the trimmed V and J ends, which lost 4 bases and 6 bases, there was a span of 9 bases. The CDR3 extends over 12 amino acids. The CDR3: CASSNLPHGYTF. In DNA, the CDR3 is TGTGCCAGTAGTAATCTCCCCCATGGCTACACCTTC. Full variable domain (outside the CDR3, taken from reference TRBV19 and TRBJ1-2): DGGITQSPKYLFRKEGQNVTLSCEQNLNHDAMYWYRQDPGQGLRLIYYSQIVNDFQKGDIAEGYSVSREKKESFPLTVTSAQKNPTAFYLCASSNLPHGYTFGSGTRLTVV.

The CDR3 region has the DNA TGCGCCAGCAGACCAGGACAGGGTGAAGCTTTCTTT. Its translation is CASRPGQGEAFF. The chain carries TRBV5-1 and TRBJ1-1; 8 nucleotides align to TRBD1. Germline V gene data show CDR1 as SGHRS and CDR2 as YFSETQ. After removal of 5 bases from V and 7 bases from J, the junction contained 4 bases not matched to a gene. The CDR3 consists of 12 residues.

Here the CDR3 reads CASSHRPGLASLDEQFF. CDR3 sequence (DNA): TGCGCCAGCAGCCATCGTCCGGGACTAGCGAGTTTGGATGAGCAGTTCTTC. The chain couples TRBV4-3 to TRBJ2-1; 10 nucleotides align to TRBD2. J lost 8 bases, V lost 3 bases, and 13 bases had no gene match. Germline CDR1 LGHNA, CDR2 YSLEER. This CDR3 is built from 17 residues.

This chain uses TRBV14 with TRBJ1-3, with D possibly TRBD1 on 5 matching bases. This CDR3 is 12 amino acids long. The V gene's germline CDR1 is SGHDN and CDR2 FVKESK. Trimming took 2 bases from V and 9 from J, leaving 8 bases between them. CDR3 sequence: CASSQQGFTIYF. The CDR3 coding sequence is TGTGCCAGCAGCCAACAGGGATTCACCATATATTTT.

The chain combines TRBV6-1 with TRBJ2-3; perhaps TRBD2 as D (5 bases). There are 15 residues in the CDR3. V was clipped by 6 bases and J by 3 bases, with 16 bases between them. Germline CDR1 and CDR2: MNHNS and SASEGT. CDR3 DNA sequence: TGTGCCAGCAGCCTGGACTCTGTGAGAACAGATACGCAGTATTTT. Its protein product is CASSLDSVRTDTQYF.

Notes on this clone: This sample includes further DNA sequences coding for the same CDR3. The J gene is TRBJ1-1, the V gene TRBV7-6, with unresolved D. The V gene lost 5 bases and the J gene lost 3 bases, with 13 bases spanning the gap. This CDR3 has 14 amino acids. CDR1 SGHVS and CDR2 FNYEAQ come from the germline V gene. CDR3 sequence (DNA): TGTGCCAGCAGCCAGCGGGCTGGCGACACTGAAGCTTTCTTT. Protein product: CASSQRAGDTEAFF.

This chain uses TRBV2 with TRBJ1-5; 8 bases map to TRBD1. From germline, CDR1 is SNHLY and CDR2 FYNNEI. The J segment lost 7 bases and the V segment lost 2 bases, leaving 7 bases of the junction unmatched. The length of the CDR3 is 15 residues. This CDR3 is CASSELRGQGQPQHF. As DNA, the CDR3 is TGTGCCAGCAGTGAACTCAGGGGGCAGGGGCAGCCCCAGCATTTT.

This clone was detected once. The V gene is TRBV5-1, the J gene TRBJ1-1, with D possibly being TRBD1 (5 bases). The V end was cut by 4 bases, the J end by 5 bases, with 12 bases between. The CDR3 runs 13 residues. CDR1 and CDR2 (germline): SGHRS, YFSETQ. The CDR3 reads CASSVLGGTEAFF. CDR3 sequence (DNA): TGCGCCAGCAGCGTCTTGGGGGGAACTGAAGCTTTCTTT.

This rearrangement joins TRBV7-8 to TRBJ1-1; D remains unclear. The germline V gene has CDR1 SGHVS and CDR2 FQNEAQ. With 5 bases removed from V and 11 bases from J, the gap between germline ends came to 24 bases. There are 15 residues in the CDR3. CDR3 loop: CASSTERVWWPLAFF. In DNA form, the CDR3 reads TGTGCCAGCAGCACGGAGCGAGTGTGGTGGCCGTTGGCTTTCTTT.

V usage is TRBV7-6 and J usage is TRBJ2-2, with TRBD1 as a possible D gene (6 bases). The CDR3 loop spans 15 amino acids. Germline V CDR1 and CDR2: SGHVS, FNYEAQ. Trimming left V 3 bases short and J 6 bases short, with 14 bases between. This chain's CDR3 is CASSLKQGPAGELFF. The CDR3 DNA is TGTGCCAGCAGCTTGAAACAGGGTCCCGCCGGGGAGCTGTTTTTT.

CDR3 loop: CASSIYSGANYEQYF. The CDR3 DNA reads TGTGCCAGTAGTATATACTCGGGAGCGAACTACGAGCAGTACTTC. The V and J genes are TRBV19 and TRBJ2-7, with D possibly matching TRBD2 (6 bases). The V end lost 2 bases, the J end lost 3 bases, and 14 bases lay between the germline ends. The CDR3 is made up of 15 amino acids. From germline, CDR1 is LNHDA and CDR2 SQIVND (reference sequence).

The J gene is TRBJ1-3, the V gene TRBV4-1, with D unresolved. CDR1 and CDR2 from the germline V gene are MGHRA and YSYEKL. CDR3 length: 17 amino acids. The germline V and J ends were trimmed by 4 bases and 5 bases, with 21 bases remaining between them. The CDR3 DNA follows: TGCGCCAGCAGCCCCCAAGGAATTGCAGAGGGTAGAAACACCATATATTTT. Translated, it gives CASSPQGIAEGRNTIYF.

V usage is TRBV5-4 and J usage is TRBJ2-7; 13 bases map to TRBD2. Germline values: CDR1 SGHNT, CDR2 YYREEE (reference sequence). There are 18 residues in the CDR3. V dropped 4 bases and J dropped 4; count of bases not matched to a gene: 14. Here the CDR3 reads CASSGRTGTSGNPYEQYF. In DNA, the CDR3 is TGTGCCAGCAGCGGGCGGACAGGGACTAGCGGGAACCCATACGAGCAGTACTTC.